This is a list of T cell receptor beta chains from one sample in a study of T cell changes during pregnancy in multiple sclerosis. The table came from immunoSEQ multiplex PCR; TCRdb's copy has only in-frame clones and leaves some out. The sample includes around 95,000 clones, over 80% seen only once; the top ten take about 2%. Sequencing was performed on peripheral blood, taken after pregnancy. The receptors stem from a female donor with multiple sclerosis, enrolled in a pregnancy study. Each CDR3 is given without its conserved first and last residue. Clone size is not always given. Where it is, it says once, few, many or a class for expanded clones.

j_call cdr3_length v_call clone_size cdr3_aa
TRBJ2-1 17 TRBV21-1 NA ASSTRKGDQRRVGNEQF
TRBJ1-1 11 TRBV19 few ASSMTENTEAF
TRBJ2-1 13 TRBV15 NA ATSRDHRGRDEQF
TRBJ1-2 13 TRBV27 NA ASSLNRGLNYGYT
TRBJ2-2 13 TRBV7-3 NA ASSLYEGSTGELF
TRBJ2-3 14 TRBV7-3 NA ASSPNQGIGTDTQY
TRBJ2-3 14 TRBV5-4 NA ASSYIAGAGTDTQY
TRBJ2-5 14 TRBV2 NA ASGKGLAGIQETQY
TRBJ2-3 15 TRBV28 NA ASSSTQEAGVTDTQY
TRBJ1-6 13 TRBV15 NA ATSRDRGWDSPLH
TRBJ1-3 14 TRBV9 NA ASSVAGTGFGNTIY
TRBJ2-5 12 TRBV11-1 NA ASSPDRGRETQY
TRBJ2-7 13 TRBV5-1 NA ASKYIAEPTYEQY
TRBJ2-1 14 TRBV12-5 NA ASGLVVGQGVNEQF
TRBJ1-1 11 TRBV10-3 NA AIRMGGNTEAF
TRBJ1-1 9 TRBV6-5 NA ASRVQGKAF
TRBJ2-1 13 TRBV11-3 NA ASSPPTGGSGEQF
TRBJ2-2 13 TRBV18 NA ASSPPSSRAGELF
TRBJ2-7 12 TRBV5-4 NA ASSPSGLKDEQY
TRBJ2-7 13 TRBV2 NA ASRESSADSYEQY
TRBJ2-2 13 TRBV10-3 NA AISKTGDGTGELF
TRBJ2-1 13 TRBV5-1 NA ASSPLGSSYNEQF
TRBJ1-1 11 TRBV10-3 NA AISDRGGTEAF
TRBJ1-1 10 TRBV7-3 NA ASSLENGEAF
TRBJ1-5 14 TRBV28 NA ASSYVGQAFNQPQH
TRBJ2-1 15 TRBV7-8 NA ASSSSRLATTYNEQF
TRBJ1-5 12 TRBV6-5 NA ASSFRGPDQPQH
TRBJ2-2 11 TRBV29-1 NA SVATGGSGELF
TRBJ1-2 10 TRBV29-1 NA SVGGDRDLGT
TRBJ2-7 11 TRBV14 once APRTGAFYEQY
TRBJ1-2 11 TRBV18 NA ASSPDRGDGYT
TRBJ1-2 14 TRBV25-1 NA ASSEFGWQGGYGYT
TRBJ2-7 13 TRBV7-8 NA ASSFLDGSSYEQY
TRBJ1-3 12 TRBV28 NA ASSLLSVGNTIY
TRBJ1-6 11 TRBV6-4 NA ASSQGAFSPLH